These T cell receptor beta chains were read from a single sample in a study of a mutant IDH1 vaccine in newly diagnosed glioma. Antigens of these TCRs are unknown. The assay was immunoSEQ multiplex PCR, and TCRdb's table has in-frame clones only and misses some. The profile shows 70,000 to 90,000 clones, roughly 90% of them singletons. This specimen consisted of PBMCs, obtained from a glioma patient whose treatment included an IDH1 peptide vaccine. These receptors were taken from a woman aged 45 to 65 with glioma. Each CDR3 is given with its conserved first and last residue. The D gene is left open where the match is weak. Where a row states a size, it is once, few, many or the class of an expanded clone; other rows omit it.

d_call: -; v_call: TRBV5-8; j_call: TRBJ2-5; clone_size: -; cdr3_aa: CATAGRGLTNGETQYF; cdr3_nt: TGTGCCACCGCTGGACGAGGATTGACCAACGGAGAGACCCAGTACTTC
d_call: -; v_call: TRBV28; j_call: TRBJ1-3; clone_size: -; cdr3_aa: CASSNSFSGNTIYF; cdr3_nt: TGTGCCAGCAGTAACAGCTTCTCTGGAAACACCATATATTTT
d_call: -; v_call: TRBV5-1; j_call: TRBJ2-6; clone_size: -; cdr3_aa: CASSRRAGVSGANVLTF; cdr3_nt: TGCGCCAGCAGCCGACGCGCGGGCGTCTCTGGGGCCAACGTCCTGACTTTC
d_call: -; v_call: TRBV9; j_call: TRBJ1-2; clone_size: -; cdr3_aa: CASSPSGANYGYTF; cdr3_nt: TGTGCCAGCAGCCCCAGCGGGGCCAACTATGGCTACACCTTC
d_call: TRBD2; v_call: TRBV28; j_call: TRBJ2-1; clone_size: -; cdr3_aa: CASSSLAGGYNEQFF; cdr3_nt: TGTGCCAGCAGTTCCCTGGCGGGAGGCTACAATGAGCAGTTCTTC
d_call: -; v_call: TRBV11-2; j_call: TRBJ2-7; clone_size: -; cdr3_aa: CASTRWQAELKSYEQYF; cdr3_nt: TGTGCCAGCACGAGGTGGCAGGCAGAACTCAAATCCTACGAGCAGTACTTC
d_call: TRBD2; v_call: TRBV7-8; j_call: TRBJ2-7; clone_size: once; cdr3_aa: CASSWGTSGGVYEQYF; cdr3_nt: TGTGCCAGCAGCTGGGGGACTAGCGGAGGGGTTTACGAGCAGTACTTC
d_call: -; v_call: TRBV7-6; j_call: TRBJ2-3; clone_size: -; cdr3_aa: CASSGRGRITDTQYF; cdr3_nt: TGTGCCAGCAGCGGTCGGGGGCGGATCACAGATACGCAGTATTTT
d_call: -; v_call: TRBV9; j_call: TRBJ2-7; clone_size: -; cdr3_aa: CASSPSQFYSEQYF; cdr3_nt: TGTGCCAGCAGCCCATCCCAATTCTACTCCGAGCAGTACTTC
d_call: -; v_call: TRBV6-1; j_call: TRBJ1-1; clone_size: -; cdr3_aa: CASSALQAEAFF; cdr3_nt: TGTGCCAGCAGTGCTCTACAAGCTGAAGCTTTCTTT
d_call: TRBD1; v_call: TRBV7-2; j_call: TRBJ2-1; clone_size: -; cdr3_aa: CASRPRTGSYNEQFF; cdr3_nt: TGTGCCAGCAGACCCCGGACAGGGTCCTACAATGAGCAGTTCTTC
d_call: TRBD2; v_call: TRBV11-3; j_call: TRBJ2-2; clone_size: -; cdr3_aa: CASSHSGTGGELFF; cdr3_nt: TGTGCCAGCAGCCACAGCGGGACGGGCGGGGAGCTGTTTTTT
d_call: -; v_call: TRBV19; j_call: TRBJ1-2; clone_size: -; cdr3_aa: CASSMEQGNYGYTF; cdr3_nt: TGTGCCAGTAGTATGGAGCAGGGAAACTATGGCTACACCTTC
d_call: TRBD2; v_call: TRBV28; j_call: TRBJ2-7; clone_size: -; cdr3_aa: CASSGWGASMGLAGTYEQYF; cdr3_nt: TGTGCCAGCAGTGGATGGGGAGCCTCAATGGGGCTAGCGGGGACCTACGAGCAGTACTTC
d_call: -; v_call: TRBV5-5; j_call: TRBJ1-4; clone_size: -; cdr3_aa: CASSLQGWGEKLFF; cdr3_nt: TGTGCCAGCAGCTTGCAGGGGTGGGGTGAAAAACTGTTTTTT
d_call: -; v_call: TRBV5-1; j_call: TRBJ1-1; clone_size: -; cdr3_aa: CASRSNTEAFF; cdr3_nt: TGCGCCAGCAGGTCGAACACTGAAGCTTTCTTT
d_call: -; v_call: TRBV19; j_call: TRBJ1-4; clone_size: -; cdr3_aa: CASSEGWKLFF; cdr3_nt: TGTGCCAGTAGCGAGGGCTGGAAACTGTTTTTT
d_call: -; v_call: TRBV9; j_call: TRBJ1-2; clone_size: -; cdr3_aa: CASSVDKVGYYGYTF; cdr3_nt: TGTGCCAGCAGCGTAGACAAGGTCGGCTATTATGGCTACACCTTC
d_call: -; v_call: TRBV20-1; j_call: TRBJ1-2; clone_size: few; cdr3_aa: CSAGFYGYTF; cdr3_nt: TGCAGTGCTGGGTTTTATGGCTACACCTTC
d_call: -; v_call: TRBV6-5; j_call: TRBJ2-1; clone_size: -; cdr3_aa: CASSYVGNLNEQFF; cdr3_nt: TGTGCCAGCAGTTACGTCGGGAATCTCAATGAGCAGTTCTTC
d_call: -; v_call: TRBV21-1; j_call: TRBJ2-3; clone_size: -; cdr3_aa: CASSKERGQGSDTQYF; cdr3_nt: TGTGCCAGCAGCAAAGAAAGGGGACAGGGGTCCGATACGCAGTATTTT
d_call: -; v_call: TRBV19; j_call: TRBJ1-3; clone_size: -; cdr3_aa: CASRIFGLPGNTIYF; cdr3_nt: TGTGCCAGCCGGATATTCGGTCTTCCTGGAAACACCATATATTTT
d_call: -; v_call: TRBV9; j_call: TRBJ2-4; clone_size: -; cdr3_aa: CASSAPPPAKNIQYF; cdr3_nt: TGTGCCAGCAGCGCTCCCCCCCCAGCCAAAAACATTCAGTACTTC
d_call: -; v_call: TRBV7-9; j_call: TRBJ1-1; clone_size: -; cdr3_aa: CASSFGVRSGDTEAFF; cdr3_nt: TGTGCCAGCAGCTTTGGGGTCCGATCAGGGGACACTGAAGCTTTCTTT
d_call: TRBD1; v_call: TRBV5-4; j_call: TRBJ1-1; clone_size: few; cdr3_aa: CASSLDRGNTEAFF; cdr3_nt: TGTGCCAGCAGCTTGGACAGGGGCAACACTGAAGCTTTCTTT
d_call: -; v_call: TRBV2; j_call: TRBJ1-6; clone_size: -; cdr3_aa: CASSGPPGLYNSPLHF; cdr3_nt: TGTGCCAGCAGTGGTCCCCCAGGGCTCTATAATTCACCCCTCCACTTT
d_call: -; v_call: TRBV28; j_call: TRBJ2-3; clone_size: -; cdr3_aa: CASSYRARTDTQYF; cdr3_nt: TGTGCCAGCAGTTACAGGGCCCGCACAGATACGCAGTATTTT
d_call: TRBD2; v_call: TRBV6-5; j_call: TRBJ2-7; clone_size: -; cdr3_aa: CASSVAGGSSYEQYF; cdr3_nt: TGTGCCAGCAGCGTAGCGGGAGGGTCCTCCTACGAGCAGTACTTC
d_call: -; v_call: TRBV6-1; j_call: TRBJ2-2; clone_size: -; cdr3_aa: CASSESWNTGELFF; cdr3_nt: TGTGCCAGCAGTGAAAGTTGGAACACCGGGGAGCTGTTTTTT
d_call: -; v_call: TRBV11-2; j_call: TRBJ2-7; clone_size: -; cdr3_aa: CASSSVLLTYEQYF; cdr3_nt: TGTGCCAGCAGCTCGGTCCTTTTAACCTACGAGCAGTACTTC
d_call: TRBD2; v_call: TRBV30; j_call: TRBJ2-1; clone_size: -; cdr3_aa: CAWSPWGSGNEQFF; cdr3_nt: TGTGCCTGGAGTCCCTGGGGTAGCGGGAATGAGCAGTTCTTC
d_call: -; v_call: TRBV7-9; j_call: TRBJ2-7; clone_size: -; cdr3_aa: CASSLLPNSYEQYF; cdr3_nt: TGTGCCAGCAGCTTATTACCCAACTCCTACGAGCAGTACTTC
d_call: -; v_call: TRBV19; j_call: TRBJ2-5; clone_size: -; cdr3_aa: CASSTGAETQYF; cdr3_nt: TGTGCCAGTAGTACCGGCGCAGAGACCCAGTACTTC
d_call: -; v_call: TRBV30; j_call: TRBJ2-3; clone_size: -; cdr3_aa: CAWSVLDTQYF; cdr3_nt: TGTGCCTGGAGTGTACTTGATACGCAGTATTTT
d_call: -; v_call: TRBV4-1; j_call: TRBJ2-7; clone_size: few; cdr3_aa: CASSQEIFGVDEQYF; cdr3_nt: TGCGCCAGCAGCCAAGAAATTTTTGGGGTGGACGAGCAGTACTTC
d_call: -; v_call: TRBV5-1; j_call: TRBJ2-3; clone_size: -; cdr3_aa: CASSFSGSTDTQYF; cdr3_nt: TGCGCCAGCAGCTTTAGCGGTAGCACAGATACGCAGTATTTT
d_call: -; v_call: TRBV27; j_call: TRBJ2-1; clone_size: -; cdr3_aa: CASSLNRQGRQFF; cdr3_nt: TGTGCCAGCAGTTTAAATAGGCAGGGAAGGCAGTTCTTC
d_call: TRBD2; v_call: TRBV7-3; j_call: TRBJ2-3; clone_size: -; cdr3_aa: CASSLVGDVAGGTDTQYF; cdr3_nt: TGTGCCAGCAGCCTCGTTGGCGATGTGGCGGGGGGCACAGATACGCAGTATTTT
d_call: TRBD1; v_call: TRBV28; j_call: TRBJ1-1; clone_size: -; cdr3_aa: CASRRQGGTEAFF; cdr3_nt: TGTGCCAGCAGGCGACAGGGAGGGACTGAAGCTTTCTTT
d_call: -; v_call: TRBV27; j_call: TRBJ2-5; clone_size: -; cdr3_aa: CASSLKTGGALETQYF; cdr3_nt: TGTGCCAGCAGTTTAAAAACGGGGGGCGCCTTGGAGACCCAGTACTTC
d_call: TRBD1; v_call: TRBV30; j_call: TRBJ1-1; clone_size: -; cdr3_aa: CAWSVPNRGRDTEAFF; cdr3_nt: TGTGCCTGGAGTGTGCCGAACAGGGGGCGGGACACTGAAGCTTTCTTT
d_call: TRBD2; v_call: TRBV2; j_call: TRBJ2-1; clone_size: once; cdr3_aa: CASSGGTSGSSYNEQFF; cdr3_nt: TGTGCCAGCAGTGGCGGGACTAGCGGGAGTTCCTACAATGAGCAGTTCTTC
d_call: TRBD1; v_call: TRBV6-5; j_call: TRBJ1-4; clone_size: -; cdr3_aa: CASSLGQLATNEKLFF; cdr3_nt: TGTGCCAGCAGTTTGGGACAGCTCGCAACTAATGAAAAACTGTTTTTT
d_call: -; v_call: TRBV25-1; j_call: TRBJ2-1; clone_size: once; cdr3_aa: CASEEGEQFF; cdr3_nt: TGTGCCAGCGAGGAGGGTGAGCAGTTCTTC
d_call: TRBD2; v_call: TRBV10-3; j_call: TRBJ2-3; clone_size: -; cdr3_aa: CASEGGRRGTDTQYF; cdr3_nt: TGTGCCTCTGAGGGCGGGAGGAGGGGGACAGATACGCAGTATTTT
d_call: -; v_call: TRBV7-8; j_call: TRBJ2-7; clone_size: -; cdr3_aa: CASSPLALSSYEQYF; cdr3_nt: TGTGCCAGCAGCCCGCTTGCACTGAGCTCCTACGAGCAGTACTTC
d_call: TRBD1; v_call: TRBV27; j_call: TRBJ1-2; clone_size: once; cdr3_aa: CASSPGTGIYYTF; cdr3_nt: TGTGCCAGCAGCCCCGGGACAGGGATTTACTACACCTTC
d_call: -; v_call: TRBV2; j_call: TRBJ1-4; clone_size: -; cdr3_aa: CASTPFGVTNEKLFF; cdr3_nt: TGTGCCAGCACCCCCTTTGGGGTGACTAATGAAAAACTGTTTTTT
d_call: -; v_call: TRBV11-2; j_call: TRBJ1-5; clone_size: -; cdr3_aa: CASSLGAGAGQPQHF; cdr3_nt: TGTGCCAGCAGCTTAGGCGCGGGCGCAGGGCAGCCCCAGCATTTT
d_call: -; v_call: TRBV30; j_call: TRBJ1-1; clone_size: few; cdr3_aa: CAWTPRGISTEAFF; cdr3_nt: TGTGCCTGGACCCCGAGGGGCATCTCCACTGAAGCTTTCTTT
d_call: TRBD2; v_call: TRBV27; j_call: TRBJ2-7; clone_size: -; cdr3_aa: CASSLTSSSYEQYF; cdr3_nt: TGTGCCAGCAGTTTGACTAGCTCCTCATACGAGCAGTACTTC
d_call: -; v_call: TRBV29-1; j_call: TRBJ1-5; clone_size: -; cdr3_aa: CSVVTGSNQPQHF; cdr3_nt: TGCAGCGTTGTAACAGGTTCCAATCAGCCCCAGCATTTT
d_call: TRBD1; v_call: TRBV19; j_call: TRBJ1-5; clone_size: -; cdr3_aa: CASSRGGGLQPQHF; cdr3_nt: TGTGCCAGTAGCAGGGGAGGGGGCCTTCAGCCCCAGCATTTT
d_call: TRBD2; v_call: TRBV7-2; j_call: TRBJ2-3; clone_size: -; cdr3_aa: CASSFLAGTLTDTQYF; cdr3_nt: TGTGCCAGCAGTTTTCTAGCGGGAACGCTCACAGATACGCAGTATTTT
d_call: -; v_call: TRBV27; j_call: TRBJ2-5; clone_size: -; cdr3_aa: CAVAGFLSQETQYF; cdr3_nt: TGTGCCGTAGCAGGGTTCTTGTCCCAAGAGACCCAGTACTTC
d_call: -; v_call: TRBV28; j_call: TRBJ1-5; clone_size: -; cdr3_aa: CASSLGGYRFAHF; cdr3_nt: TGTGCCAGCAGCCTAGGGGGTTACCGGTTTGCGCATTTT